The 21 T cell receptor beta chains reported below all come from one sample, sequenced in a study of neurological immune-mediated disorders. A single record per CDR3 protein comes from TCRdb applying MiXCR to the 5' RACE reads. The sample includes approximately 47,000 distinct CDR3 sequences, roughly 12% of them seen just once. Time point denoted: longitudinal time-point 3. The specimen sequenced was PBMCs. These receptors were taken from a man aged 30 to 45 in good health.

This clonotype was found many times. The V call is TRBV10-3, the J call TRBJ2-7; D might be TRBD1 (5 bases). Germline CDR1 is ENHRY and CDR2 is SYGVKD. The CDR3 sequence is 13 residues long. Trimming shortened V by 4 bases and J by 6 bases, and 13 bases separated the two germline ends. CDR3 residues: CAISAQAPAEQYF. CDR3 coding DNA: TGTGCCATCAGTGCACAGGCTCCCGCCGAGCAGTACTTC.

This clonotype was observed many times. This chain links TRBV5-1 with TRBJ2-5; D is unclear. CDR3 size: 11 residues. V was trimmed by 2 bases and J by 5 bases, leaving 4 bases between them. Germline assignment: CDR1 SGHRS and CDR2 YFSETQ. CDR3 nucleotide sequence: TGCGCCAGCAGCTTTGGGGAGACCCAGTACTTC. It codes for CASSFGETQYF.

A remark on this clonotype: The missing conserved phenylalanine or tryptophan at the end of this CDR3 makes a read error likely. V gene TRBV6-2 or TRBV6-3 combines with J gene TRBJ2-5; no definite D call. CDR3 length equals 12 residues. Germline-derived CDR1 and CDR2 are MNHEY and SVGEGT. As DNA, the CDR3 is TGCGCCAGCAGTTACCCGCCGCAGACCCAGTACTTA. It codes for CASSYPPQTQYL.

This clonotype showed up many times. The chain joins TRBV3-1 to TRBJ2-3, with TRBD1 matching 7 bases. The CDR3 is made up of 14 amino acids. The V and J ends lost 6 bases and 1 base, in that order; junction bases with no gene match: 4. The germline gives CDR1 LGHDT, CDR2 YNNKEL (reference sequence). CDR3 amino acids: CASSPDRGTDTQYF. In DNA form, the CDR3 reads TGTGCCAGCAGTCCCGACAGGGGCACAGATACGCAGTATTTT.

This clonotype appeared many times. The rearrangement links TRBV29-1 to TRBJ2-2, with D perhaps TRBD2 (5 bases). The CDR3 is 14 amino acids. Germline V CDR1 and CDR2: SQVTM, ANQGSEA. V was cut by 6 bases and J by 4 bases, with 15 bases left in between. The CDR3 spells CSVGVLAVTGELFF. The CDR3 DNA is TGCAGCGTGGGCGTTCTAGCAGTCACCGGGGAGCTGTTTTTT.

This clonotype came up many times. The chain joins TRBV10-3 to TRBJ2-2; 7 bases align to TRBD2. CDR1 ENHRY and CDR2 SYGVKD come from the germline V gene. The CDR3 is made up of 15 amino acids. The J segment lost 6 bases and the V segment lost 2 bases, leaving 6 bases of the junction unmatched. This CDR3 reads CAISELAGDAGELFF. The CDR3 region has the DNA TGTGCCATCAGTGAGCTGGCGGGAGACGCCGGGGAGCTGTTTTTT.

Many counts were recorded for this clonotype. This chain connects TRBV29-1 to TRBJ1-3; 9 bases fit TRBD1. CDR3 length: 14 amino acids. Trimming took 5 bases from V and 4 from J; bases not matched to a gene: 6. In germline, CDR1 is SQVTM, CDR2 ANQGSEA. The CDR3, as DNA: TGCAGCGTTTCAACAGGGGGCGAGGGAAACACCATATATTTT. This encodes CSVSTGGEGNTIYF.

At least ten counts were recorded for this clonotype. This rearrangement joins TRBV7-2 to TRBJ2-1; either TRBD1 or TRBD2 may supply D (5 bases each). Trimming left V 1 base short and J 7 bases short, with 8 bases between. CDR3 length: 13 amino acids. Germline lookup yields CDR1 SGHTA and CDR2 FQGNSA. In nucleotides, the CDR3 is TGTGCCAGCAGCTTAGTTGGGGGAAATGAGCAGTTCTTC. Translated, it gives CASSLVGGNEQFF.

In this sample, this clonotype turned up many times. The rearrangement links TRBV5-1 to TRBJ1-2; 7 bases align to TRBD1. CDR3 length equals 12 residues. The germline gives CDR1 SGHRS, CDR2 YFSETQ. With V trimmed by 9 bases and J by 5 bases, 7 bases remained unmatched. The CDR3 sequence: CANTGTAYGYTF. DNA for the CDR3: TGCGCCAATACCGGGACAGCGTATGGCTACACCTTC.

V is TRBV5-1 and J is TRBJ1-5; D not resolved. Looked up from germline, CDR1 is SGHRS and CDR2 is YFSETQ. Trimming removed 0 bases from V and 7 bases from J, with 17 bases in between. This CDR3 region has 16 residues. CDR3 in amino acids: CASSLGQAGPGQPQHF. The CDR3, as DNA: TGCGCCAGCAGCTTGGGGCAGGCTGGTCCGGGGCAGCCCCAGCATTTT.

This clonotype was seen repeatedly, ten times or more. This rearrangement joins TRBV7-9 to TRBJ1-4; D uncertain. This CDR3 spans 12 amino acids. Trimming pared 1 base from V and 7 bases from J, leaving 4 bases between. Germline V gene sequence: CDR1 SEHNR, CDR2 FQNEAQ (reference sequence). The CDR3 coding sequence is TGTGCCAGCAGCTTAGGGGCTGAAAAACTGTTTTTT. Its protein is CASSLGAEKLFF.

The genes are TRBV30 and TRBJ2-3, with D perhaps matching TRBD2 (5 bases). V was trimmed by 3 bases and J by 6 bases, leaving 7 bases between them. The CDR3 totals 11 residues. Germline V gene data show CDR1 as GTSNPN and CDR2 as SVGIG (reference sequence). CDR3 in amino acids: CAWSPGDTQYF. CDR3 DNA: TGTGCCTGGAGCCCGGGGGATACGCAGTATTTT.

This clonotype came up many times. CDR3 sequence reads: CASSAETARGANVLTF. The CDR3 bases are TGCGCCAGCAGTGCGGAGACAGCAAGGGGGGCCAACGTCCTGACTTTC. V gene TRBV10-2 combines with J gene TRBJ2-6; D is perhaps TRBD1 (5 bases). Germline V lookup: CDR1 WSHSY, CDR2 SAAADI. This CDR3 is 16 amino acids long. V was trimmed by 4 bases and J by 4 bases, leaving 14 bases between them.

This chain uses TRBV6-5 with TRBJ2-3, with 13 nucleotides matching TRBD2. Germline V gene data show CDR1 as MNHEY and CDR2 as SVGAGI. Germline trimming cut 4 bases from V and 6 bases from J; bases unmatched to any gene: 1. CDR3 size: 14 residues. Here the CDR3 DNA reads TGTGCCAGCAGTTTACTAGCGGGGGGGGATACGCAGTATTTT. Amino acid sequence: CASSLLAGGDTQYF.

This clonotype occurred many times. The rearrangement links TRBV20-1 to TRBJ2-2, with TRBD1 identical over 10 bases. There are 19 residues in the CDR3. V shed 2 bases, J shed 2 bases, and the junction held 14 bases outside the gene matches. The germline CDR1 and CDR2 sequences are DFQATT and SNEGSKA (reference sequence). The CDR3 spells CSARPKGTGVRYNTGELFF. CDR3 DNA sequence: TGCAGTGCTAGACCTAAAGGGACAGGGGTTAGGTATAACACCGGGGAGCTGTTTTTT.

This clonotype was recorded once. The chain joins TRBV2 to TRBJ2-3; D uncertain. The CDR3 is 15 residues long. V lost 2 bases to trimming and J lost 5 bases, with 14 bases between them. Per the germline V gene, CDR1 is SNHLY and CDR2 is FYNNEI. As DNA, the CDR3 is TGTGCCAGCAGTGAAAACGTCGGCTACGGAGATACGCAGTATTTT. As protein: CASSENVGYGDTQYF.

Only one count was recorded for this clonotype. A read error may produce the germline difference seen at one junction end. This chain connects TRBV20-1 to TRBJ2-3; D possibly corresponds to TRBD1 (7 bases). Germline-derived CDR1 and CDR2 are DFQATT and SNEGSKA (reference sequence). The CDR3 covers 14 residues. CDR3 DNA: TGCAGCGCTAGAGTAGGAGGGGGCAGATATACGCAGTATTTT. Amino acid sequence: CSARVGGGRYTQYF.

This clonotype was recorded many times. The chain employs TRBV10-3 and TRBJ2-7; D is possibly TRBD2 (5 bases). The CDR3 contains 13 residues. V was pared by 3 bases and J by 2 bases, with 8 bases between. Per germline, CDR1 ENHRY and CDR2 SYGVKD. In nucleotides, the CDR3 is TGTGCCATCAGTGACTCGACTACCTACGAGCAGTACTTC. Translating it yields CAISDSTTYEQYF.

There are many counts of this clonotype. The chain has TRBV5-1 and TRBJ2-5; TRBD2 might be the D (5 bases). The CDR3 runs 12 residues. V gave up 5 bases and J gave up 5 bases, with 10 bases separating them. Per germline, CDR1 SGHRS and CDR2 YFSETQ. CDR3 sequence reads: CASSASRETQYF. The CDR3 nucleotides are TGCGCCAGCAGTGCTAGCAGGGAGACCCAGTACTTC.

This clonotype was observed at least ten times. The rearrangement joins TRBV7-2 to TRBJ1-2; 7 positions agree with TRBD1. The germline V gene has CDR1 SGHTA and CDR2 FQGNSA. The ends lost 2 bases at V and 3 bases at J; junction bases unmatched: 3. The CDR3 has 14 residues. The CDR3 protein is CASSLIQGDYGYTF. CDR3 in DNA: TGTGCCAGCAGCTTAATTCAGGGGGACTATGGCTACACCTTC.

The chain is built from TRBV28 and TRBJ2-7, with no clear D. V was cut by 1 base and J by 5 bases, with 3 bases left in between. The CDR3 is 11 amino acids. The germline CDR1 and CDR2 sequences are MDHEN and SYDVKM. CDR3: CASSLLDEQYF. CDR3 bases: TGTGCCAGCAGTTTATTGGACGAGCAGTACTTC. The whole variable domain, remainder taken from reference TRBV28 and TRBJ2-7, is DVKVTQSSRYLVKRTGEKVFLECVQDMDHENMFWYRQDPGLGLRLIYFSYDVKMKEKGDIPEGYSVSREKKERFSLILESASTNQTSMYLCASSLLDEQYFGPGTRLTVT.